The rows below give T cell receptor beta chains drawn from one sample of a study of blood T cell repertoires in COVID-19. Clones were read by immunoSEQ multiplex PCR, and TCRdb kept only the in-frame ones, dropping some. Among roughly 230,000 clones listed, roughly 80% were seen once. The sample comprised peripheral blood. The receptors originated from a woman between 50 and 59 years old with acute or convalescent COVID-19. The CDR3 runs from the conserved cysteine through the conserved F or W. Fields, in order: J gene, clone size, CDR3 length, V gene, D gene, CDR3 DNA, CDR3 protein. A D gene is named only where the DNA matches it firmly. Expanded clones are given a class, and other clones once, few, many or no size at all.

>TRBJ1-2|-|13|TRBV9|-
TGTGCCAGCAGTAGAGACAGCCTGACGGTCTACACCTTC
CASSRDSLTVYTF
>TRBJ1-1|-|16|TRBV11-1|-
TGTGCCAGCAGCTTTGGCGGGGGCTCGCGGAACACTGAAGCTTTCTTT
CASSFGGGSRNTEAFF
>TRBJ1-6|-|16|TRBV10-2|-
TGCGCCAGCAGTGCACAGGGAAGCTCCTATAATTCACCCCTCCACTTT
CASSAQGSSYNSPLHF
>TRBJ1-5|few|13|TRBV19|-
TGTGCCAGTAGTATAGCCCCGGATCAGCCCCAGCATTTT
CASSIAPDQPQHF
>TRBJ1-2|-|13|TRBV10-3|-
TGTGCCATCAGTGACAACACAAACTATGGCTACACCTTC
CAISDNTNYGYTF
>TRBJ2-4|-|18|TRBV6-1|-
TGTGCCAGCAGTGAAGCGCAAATCAGGGTGCGAGCCAAAAACATTCAGTACTTC
CASSEAQIRVRAKNIQYF
>TRBJ2-7|once|15|TRBV10-3|TRBD1
TGTGCCATCAGCCGAGGGACAGGGGAAACCTACGAGCAGTACTTC
CAISRGTGETYEQYF
>TRBJ2-2|-|13|TRBV12-3/TRBV12-4|-
TGTGCCACTACTCGGGGGAACACCGGGGAGCTGTTTTTT
CATTRGNTGELFF
>TRBJ1-5|-|15|TRBV6-4|-
TGTGCCAGCATGGTCCGGGACTGTCATAATCAGCCCCAGCATTTT
CASMVRDCHNQPQHF
>TRBJ2-3|-|16|TRBV19|-
TGTGCCAGTAGTTCCGGGTCTCTCTCTAGCACAGATACGCAGTATTTT
CASSSGSLSSTDTQYF
>TRBJ2-1|-|13|TRBV19|TRBD1
TGTGCCAGTGGGAACAGGGGGTACAATGAGCAGTTCTTC
CASGNRGYNEQFF
>TRBJ1-4|-|14|TRBV2|-
TGTGCCAGCAGTGTGGCAGGGGCTAATGAAAAACTGTTTTTT
CASSVAGANEKLFF
>TRBJ2-3|few|16|TRBV7-9|TRBD2
TGTGCCAGCAGCTGGCCCGCGGGAGGGCCATCAGATACGCAGTATTTT
CASSWPAGGPSDTQYF
>TRBJ2-3|-|14|TRBV27|-
TGTGCCAGCAGCTGGGGGACTAGCACAGATACGCAGTATTTT
CASSWGTSTDTQYF
>TRBJ1-4|-|14|TRBV5-1|-
TGCGCCAGCAGCTTCGACTCAACTAATGAAAAACTGTTTTTT
CASSFDSTNEKLFF
>TRBJ1-2|-|13|TRBV21-1|-
TGTGCCAGCAGCCGGGACAGGGTCCGTGGCTACACCTTC
CASSRDRVRGYTF
>TRBJ1-6|-|15|TRBV5-6|-
TGTGCCAGCAGCTCCGGCGGGTCTTCGACGCGGCCCCTCCACTTT
CASSSGGSSTRPLHF
>TRBJ1-6|-|15|TRBV7-8|-
TGTGCCAGCAGCTTAGACGCCAGGGGTAATTCACCCCTCCACTTT
CASSLDARGNSPLHF
>TRBJ1-2|few|13|TRBV28|-
TGTGCCAGCAGATCTACAGGGAGTGGTGGCTACACCTTC
CASRSTGSGGYTF
>TRBJ2-5|-|13|TRBV24-1|-
TGTGCCACCAGTCCTGGCCCCCAAGAGACCCAGTACTTC
CATSPGPQETQYF
>TRBJ2-1|-|16|TRBV5-1|TRBD2
TGCGCCAGCAGCCGCGGACTAGCGGGAGGGTGGCATGAGCAGTTCTTC
CASSRGLAGGWHEQFF
>TRBJ1-5|-|15|TRBV27|-
TGTGCCAGCAGACCTAGGGGGAGAGGCAATCAGCCCCAGCATTTT
CASRPRGRGNQPQHF
>TRBJ1-1|-|13|TRBV11-2|-
TGTGCCAGCAGCTTAGACCGAGACACTGAAGCTTTCTTT
CASSLDRDTEAFF
>TRBJ2-5|-|16|TRBV5-1|TRBD2
TGCGCCAGCAGATATAGCGGGAGGGCCCTAGCGGAGACCCAGTACTTC
CASRYSGRALAETQYF
>TRBJ2-1|-|15|TRBV4-1|-
TGCGCCAGCAGGGGTGGGAGCGGGTCCTACAATGAGCAGTTCTTC
CASRGGSGSYNEQFF
>TRBJ2-5|-|15|TRBV5-8|TRBD1
TGTGCCAGCAGCTTGGGTGGACAGGGGAAAGAGACCCAGTACTTC
CASSLGGQGKETQYF
>TRBJ2-7|-|15|TRBV4-3|-
TGCGCCAGCAGCCTTGGGCGGGAAAGCTCCTACGAGCAGTACTTC
CASSLGRESSYEQYF
>TRBJ1-5|once|12|TRBV28|-
TGTGCCAGCGGAGGGAGCAATCAGCCCCAGCATTTT
CASGGSNQPQHF
>TRBJ2-2|-|13|TRBV28|-
TGTGCCAGCTTGCGCCCGAACACCGGGGAGCTGTTTTTT
CASLRPNTGELFF
>TRBJ1-2|-|13|TRBV9|-
TGTGCCAGCAGCCCAACATCTAACTATGGCTACACCTTC
CASSPTSNYGYTF
>TRBJ1-4|-|15|TRBV19|TRBD1
TGTGCCAGTAGTCTCCAGGGGGGCTTAAATGAAAAACTGTTTTTT
CASSLQGGLNEKLFF
>TRBJ2-5|-|15|TRBV2|TRBD2
TGTGCCAGCCGAGGGACTAGCGGGGAACAAGAGACCCAGTACTTC
CASRGTSGEQETQYF
>TRBJ1-1|-|14|TRBV7-2|TRBD1
TGTGCCAGCAGCTTCACAGGGGGGAACACTGAAGCTTTCTTT
CASSFTGGNTEAFF
>TRBJ1-1|-|15|TRBV11-3|TRBD1
TGTGCCAGCAGCTTAGTTCGGGACAGGGACACTGAAGCTTTCTTT
CASSLVRDRDTEAFF
>TRBJ1-1|few|14|TRBV27|-
TGTGCCAGCAGGGGTCGCGGGACGGTATATGAAGCTTTCTTT
CASRGRGTVYEAFF
>TRBJ2-1|-|15|TRBV28|TRBD2
TGTGCCAGCAGTTCGGCTAGCGGGGACTACAATGAGCAGTTCTTC
CASSSASGDYNEQFF
>TRBJ2-1|once|16|TRBV6-4|-
TGTGCCAGCAGTGACTCTGTGGGGGACTCTCATAATGAGCAGTTCTTC
CASSDSVGDSHNEQFF
>TRBJ2-3|-|16|TRBV7-6|-
TGTGCCAGCAGCTTAGCCCAGGGCGGCAGCACAGATACGCAGTATTTT
CASSLAQGGSTDTQYF
>TRBJ1-2|-|12|TRBV28|-
TGTGCCAGCAGGGACTTTAACTATGGCTACACCTTC
CASRDFNYGYTF
>TRBJ2-7|-|14|TRBV18|-
TGTGCCAGCTCACCGGGCTCCGTAGGAGGAGAGCAGTACTTC
CASSPGSVGGEQYF
>TRBJ1-3|-|16|TRBV5-1|-
TGCGCCAGCAGCTTGGGGGAGGGATTCTCTGGAAACACCATATATTTT
CASSLGEGFSGNTIYF
>TRBJ1-2|-|12|TRBV30|TRBD1
TGTGCCTGGGACAGGGGATCCTATGGCTACACCTTC
CAWDRGSYGYTF
>TRBJ2-7|-|12|TRBV2|-
TGTGCCAGCAGACAGGAACTCTACGAGCAGTACTTC
CASRQELYEQYF
>TRBJ1-4|-|12|TRBV24-1|-
TGTGCCACCAGTGTTCAGGGGGAAAAACTGTTTTTT
CATSVQGEKLFF
>TRBJ1-6|once|14|TRBV27|-
TGTGCCAGCAGTTTAGCCGCTACTAATTCACCCCTCCACTTT
CASSLAATNSPLHF
>TRBJ2-2|-|15|TRBV7-9|TRBD1
TGTGCCAGCAGTAAGACAGGGGGCTTCGCCGGGGAGCTGTTTTTT
CASSKTGGFAGELFF
>TRBJ2-7|-|15|TRBV5-1|TRBD2
TGCGCCAGCGCCTCTAGCGGGAGGACCTCCTACGAGCAGTACTTC
CASASSGRTSYEQYF
>TRBJ1-2|once|16|TRBV4-3|-
TGCGCCAGCAGCCAAGATTTAGCTGGAACCAACTATGGCTACACCTTC
CASSQDLAGTNYGYTF
>TRBJ2-1|-|15|TRBV9|-
TGTGCCAGCAGCGTACAGGGCAGCTCCTACAATGAGCAGTTCTTC
CASSVQGSSYNEQFF
>TRBJ1-2|-|14|TRBV5-8|-
TGTGCCAGCAGCCGCGGGCAACAGGGCTATGGCTACACCTTC
CASSRGQQGYGYTF
>TRBJ1-6|once|17|TRBV4-3|-
TGCGCCAGCAGCCAAGGAGGAACAGGCCTCTATAATTCACCCCTCCACTTT
CASSQGGTGLYNSPLHF
>TRBJ2-5|-|14|TRBV28|TRBD1
TGTGCCAGCAGTCGTCAGGGGGTACTGGAGACCCAGTACTTC
CASSRQGVLETQYF
>TRBJ1-5|-|16|TRBV19|TRBD1
TGTGCCAGTAAGTCCCGCGACAGGGGTGATCATCAGCCCCAGCATTTT
CASKSRDRGDHQPQHF
>TRBJ1-3|-|15|TRBV5-4|TRBD1
TGTGCCAGCAGCCCCGACAGGGACTCTGGAAACACCATATATTTT
CASSPDRDSGNTIYF
>TRBJ1-6|few|13|TRBV2|-
TGTGCCAGCAGTGAAGAGGGGTATTCACCCCTCCACTTT
CASSEEGYSPLHF